This paragraph reports one TCR beta chain. This entry belongs to a study of blood T cell repertoires in COVID-19. Measured with immunoSEQ multiplex PCR; TCRdb has only the in-frame clones, and not every one. This table has 150,000 to 200,000 clones, more than 65% appearing once. The CDR3 runs 14 residues. From germline, CDR1 is SGHVS and CDR2 FQNEAQ. Trimming removed 5 bases at V and 0 bases at J, with 11 bases between. Across under 25 US areas, participants ranged in age from 18 to 89 years. Membership in each cohort depended on participant-reported clinical history. Sequencing was carried out using PBMCs or T cells enriched from blood (not recorded which). The sequence derives from a woman in her forties or fifties with acute COVID-19. The chain has TRBV7-8 and TRBJ2-7; D is uncertain. The CDR3 nucleotides are TGTGCCAGCAGCGTAGGGTACAGCTCCTACGAGCAGTACGTC. Translation gives CASSVGYSSYEQYV.